Listed below are T cell receptor beta chains from one sample, sequenced in a study of cytomegalovirus exposure and HLA in healthy donors. Measured with immunoSEQ multiplex PCR; TCRdb has only the in-frame clones, and not every one. The table lists about 170,000 clones, more than 75% of them singletons. The specimen sequenced was PBMCs. The receptors were sampled from a girl aged 2-9 years in good health and CMV-seropositive. Both conserved end residues are part of each CDR3. A D gene is named only where the DNA matches it firmly. Size is stated for part of the rows, as once, few or many counts, or as a class when the clone is expanded.

v_call,clone_size,d_call,j_call,cdr3_nt,cdr3_aa
TRBV29-1,-,TRBD1,TRBJ1-1,TGCAGCGTTCACAGGGGGGCTGACACTGAAGCTTTCTTT,CSVHRGADTEAFF
TRBV13,-,TRBD1,TRBJ1-3,TGTGCCAGCAGCCACACCGGGACAGGGGTTTGGGGCACCATATATTTT,CASSHTGTGVWGTIYF
TRBV6-1,-,TRBD1,TRBJ1-6,TGTGCCAGCAGTGAACTGACAGGGGCCGGTAATTCACCCCTCCACTTT,CASSELTGAGNSPLHF
TRBV9,-,TRBD2,TRBJ2-1,TGTGCCAGCAGCGGACTAGCGGGAGACAATGAGCAGTTCTTC,CASSGLAGDNEQFF
TRBV28,-,-,TRBJ1-1,TGTGCCAGCAGTTTATCCCCAGGGTCGATGGCTGAAGCTTTCTTT,CASSLSPGSMAEAFF
TRBV5-6,-,-,TRBJ2-3,TGTGCCAGCAGTCGGATAGCGGTTAGCACAGATACGCAGTATTTT,CASSRIAVSTDTQYF
TRBV5-1,-,-,TRBJ1-5,TGCGCCAGCAGCTTGGGGGGGGAAGAGCCCCAGCATTTT,CASSLGGEEPQHF
TRBV7-3,-,-,TRBJ2-1,TGTGCCAGCAGCGCCGCGGCCGGGGTTAATGAGCAGTTCTTC,CASSAAAGVNEQFF
TRBV15,-,TRBD1,TRBJ1-2,TGTGCCACCAGCAGAGAAGACAGGGGCGTCTATGGCTACACCTTC,CATSREDRGVYGYTF
TRBV6-1,few,-,TRBJ2-7,TGTGCCAGCAGTGAACGACTAGACTACGAGCAGTACTTC,CASSERLDYEQYF
TRBV27,once,TRBD1,TRBJ1-1,TGTGCCAGCAGTCTAACAGGGGTTAGCACTGAAGCTTTCTTT,CASSLTGVSTEAFF
TRBV27,-,-,TRBJ1-2,TGTGCCAGCAGTTTAGCAAAGTCTACTGGCTACACCTTC,CASSLAKSTGYTF
TRBV5-1,-,TRBD1,TRBJ2-3,TGCGCCAGCAGCGGGACAGTTTTTAGCACAGATACGCAGTATTTT,CASSGTVFSTDTQYF
TRBV5-1,-,-,TRBJ2-1,TGCGCCAGCAGCGAGGAGACCGCTCCCAGCAATGAGCAGTTCTTC,CASSEETAPSNEQFF
TRBV7-3,-,-,TRBJ2-7,TGTGCCAGCAGCCTGCCCCAGGATACCACCTACGAGCAGTACTTC,CASSLPQDTTYEQYF
TRBV7-8,-,TRBD2,TRBJ2-1,TGTGCCAGCAGCCCCGGGGCGGGAGTCAACAATGAGCAGTTCTTC,CASSPGAGVNNEQFF
TRBV11-2,-,-,TRBJ2-1,TGTGCCAGCAGCTTAGTGGGGCGGCGGGAAGGCTCCTACAATGAGCAGTTCTTC,CASSLVGRREGSYNEQFF
TRBV5-6,-,TRBD1,TRBJ1-6,TGTGCCAGCAGCTTGGAGGGACAGGGGAGAGGTTCACCCCTCCACTTT,CASSLEGQGRGSPLHF
TRBV28,-,-,TRBJ1-4,TGTGCCAGCAGTTACTCCATGCTAGTAATAAATGAAAAACTGTTTTTT,CASSYSMLVINEKLFF
TRBV6-4,-,TRBD2,TRBJ2-1,TGTGCCAGCAGTGCCGGGACTAGCGGGTACAATGAGCAGTTCTTC,CASSAGTSGYNEQFF
TRBV29-1,-,TRBD2,TRBJ2-5,TGCAGCGTTCTGCGGGGGGAGACCCAGTACTTC,CSVLRGETQYF
TRBV12-5,few,-,TRBJ2-5,TGTGCTAGTGGTTCCCCAGGGTTTCACGAGACCCAGTACTTC,CASGSPGFHETQYF
TRBV4-2,once,TRBD2,TRBJ2-1,TGTGCCAGCAGCCAAGGTGGACTAGCGGGATCCTACAATGAGCAGTTCTTC,CASSQGGLAGSYNEQFF
TRBV28,-,-,TRBJ1-5,TGTGCCAGCAACCCGACAGGCTGGGGCAATCAGCCCCAGCATTTT,CASNPTGWGNQPQHF
TRBV6-5,-,TRBD2,TRBJ2-2,TGTGCCAGCAGTTCGGGTGCGGGAGGGCAATCCGGGGAGCTGTTTTTT,CASSSGAGGQSGELFF
TRBV6-5,-,TRBD1,TRBJ2-7,TGTGCCAGCAGTTATTCAGGGGGCCTATACGAGCAGTACTTC,CASSYSGGLYEQYF
TRBV7-3,-,TRBD2,TRBJ2-5,TGTGCCAGCAGCTTAGGGCGGACTAGCGGGAGGGCCTTGTTGGAAGAGACCCAGTACTTC,CASSLGRTSGRALLEETQYF
TRBV4-2,-,-,TRBJ1-5,TGTGCCAGCAGCCATATACAGAACAATCAGCCCCAGCATTTT,CASSHIQNNQPQHF
TRBV28,-,-,TRBJ1-2,TGTGCCAGCAGTCCCCCCCTGGGACAATTACTCTATGGCTACACCTTC,CASSPPLGQLLYGYTF
TRBV9,-,-,TRBJ2-3,TGTGCCAGCAGCGTAGCTCCCCCAGATACGCAGTATTTT,CASSVAPPDTQYF
TRBV2,-,-,TRBJ2-2,TGTGCCAGCAGTGAACAGGGGGGCGGGGAGCTGTTTTTT,CASSEQGGGELFF
TRBV20-1,-,-,TRBJ2-7,TGCAGTGCTATCCAAAGGGGCGAGCAGTACTTC,CSAIQRGEQYF
TRBV19,-,-,TRBJ1-5,TGTGCCAGTAGTATGCAGGGGCATCAGCCCCAGCATTTT,CASSMQGHQPQHF
TRBV4-1,-,-,TRBJ1-1,TGCGCCAGCAGCCGACAGACGGAACCTCAAGCTTTCTTT,CASSRQTEPQAFF
TRBV27,-,-,TRBJ1-2,TGTGCCAGCAGTCTCGGACAGTCCTATGGCTACACCTTC,CASSLGQSYGYTF
TRBV19,-,-,TRBJ1-2,TGTGCCAGTAGTATTGGATCGGAGTTCTATGGCTACACCTTC,CASSIGSEFYGYTF
TRBV18,-,-,TRBJ1-5,TGTGCCAGCTCAGTAAGCCCCCAGGGTACGCAGCCCCAGCATTTT,CASSVSPQGTQPQHF
TRBV11-2,-,TRBD1,TRBJ1-4,TGTGCCAGCAGCTCAAGGGACAGGGGTTTGGCTAATGAAAAACTGTTTTTT,CASSSRDRGLANEKLFF
TRBV29-1,-,TRBD2,TRBJ2-5,TGCAGCGTTGTCGGGGCGGGAGGGCGACAAGAGACCCAGTACTTC,CSVVGAGGRQETQYF
TRBV7-6,-,TRBD2,TRBJ2-7,TGTGCCAGCAGCCTAGGACTAGCGGGAGGAGTCTACGAGCAGTACTTC,CASSLGLAGGVYEQYF
TRBV27,few,-,TRBJ1-5,TGTGCCAGCAGTTTAAGCTTTGGGAGTGGGCAGCCCCAGCATTTT,CASSLSFGSGQPQHF
TRBV4-1,few,TRBD1,TRBJ1-4,TGCGCCAGCAGCCCCGAGGGGGCGAGGGGTGAAAAACTGTTTTTT,CASSPEGARGEKLFF
TRBV5-1,-,-,TRBJ2-7,TGCGCCAGCAGCCCCAGGACTTTGATTGACGAGCAGTACTTC,CASSPRTLIDEQYF
TRBV27,-,TRBD2,TRBJ2-7,TGTGCCAGCCGACTAGCGGGAGGAACTTACGAGCAGTACTTC,CASRLAGGTYEQYF
TRBV2,once,TRBD1,TRBJ1-4,TGTGCCAGCAGGAGGACAGGGCCAGTGAATGAAAAACTGTTTTTT,CASRRTGPVNEKLFF
TRBV19,-,-,TRBJ1-1,TGTGCCAGTAGTATAGATCATTCACAGAACACTGAAGCTTTCTTT,CASSIDHSQNTEAFF
TRBV13,-,-,TRBJ1-1,TGTGCCAGCAGCTTACAGGTGACCGAAGCTTTCTTT,CASSLQVTEAFF